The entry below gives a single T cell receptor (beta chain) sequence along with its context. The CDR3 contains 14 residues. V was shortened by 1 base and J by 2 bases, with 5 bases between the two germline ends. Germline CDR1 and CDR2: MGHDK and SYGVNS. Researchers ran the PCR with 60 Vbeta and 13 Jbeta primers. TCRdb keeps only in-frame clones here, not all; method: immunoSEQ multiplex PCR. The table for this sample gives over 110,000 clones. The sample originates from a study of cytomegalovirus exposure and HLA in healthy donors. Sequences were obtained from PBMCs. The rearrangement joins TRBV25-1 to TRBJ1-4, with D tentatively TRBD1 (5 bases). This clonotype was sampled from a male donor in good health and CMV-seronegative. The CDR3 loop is CASSEWGTNEKLFF. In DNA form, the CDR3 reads TGTGCCAGCAGTGAATGGGGCACTAATGAAAAACTGTTTTTT.